Described below is a single T cell receptor beta chain sequence and its context. Its antigen is not known. Germline V gene lookup returns CDR1 DFQATT and CDR2 SNEGSKA (reference sequence). V gave up 8 bases and J gave up 6 bases; unmatched junction bases: 9. This CDR3 has 13 amino acids. Unique molecular identifiers were attached to individual cDNA molecules during library preparation. A single record per CDR3 protein comes from TCRdb applying MiXCR to the RACE reads. Among 150,000 to 200,000 distinct CDR3 sequences listed, under 25% were seen once. The sample's time point: patch test 1, 2 weeks after DPC sensitization. Treatment in this sample: therapeutic diphenylcyclopropenone sensitization with weekly scalp DPC. The data derive from a study of human T cells and chemical hapten exposure. Background on the study: The sensitizer, 2% DPC, was used on around 2 cm by around 2 cm of upper inner arm skin. Patches with 0.01% DPC went on the upper back, and the tests were read at 6 days. Findings and caveats of the study: Patch test score tracked positively with PT1 expanded TCR counts.

The chain employs TRBV20-1 and TRBJ1-5; 8 positions match TRBD1. This sample comprised whole blood, obtained in connection with sensitization to the hapten diphenylcyclopropenone (DPC). This sequence originates from a woman aged 50 to 65 with alopecia areata. Some clones in this sample may be carry-over from other donors' samples. Written as DNA, the CDR3 is TGCAGTAGTTGGACAGGGCTTGGTCAGCCCCAGCATTTT. It is translated as CSSWTGLGQPQHF.